The source of this TCR beta chain is a study of blood T cell repertoires in COVID-19. Study overall: The United States, Italy and Spain were the sources of the acute and convalescent COVID-19 samples.

This clone was observed a single time. Trimming removed 2 bases from V and 0 bases from J, with 12 bases in between. The CDR3 runs 16 residues. Germline V gene sequence: CDR1 SGDLS, CDR2 YYNGEE. Seattle enrolled patients during active infection and tracked them longitudinally. Using immunoSEQ multiplex PCR, the repertoire was profiled, and TCRdb retains in-frame clones only, with some absent. The sample includes tens of thousands of clones, around 87% of them seen just once. The J gene is TRBJ1-3, the V gene TRBV9; D may be TRBD1 (6 bases). The receptor was isolated from a woman in her sixties with COVID-19, enrolled during active disease. Sequencing used peripheral blood. CDR3 loop: CASSVSGVSSGNTIYF. CDR3 bases: TGTGCCAGCAGCGTTTCAGGGGTAAGCTCTGGAAACACCATATATTTT.